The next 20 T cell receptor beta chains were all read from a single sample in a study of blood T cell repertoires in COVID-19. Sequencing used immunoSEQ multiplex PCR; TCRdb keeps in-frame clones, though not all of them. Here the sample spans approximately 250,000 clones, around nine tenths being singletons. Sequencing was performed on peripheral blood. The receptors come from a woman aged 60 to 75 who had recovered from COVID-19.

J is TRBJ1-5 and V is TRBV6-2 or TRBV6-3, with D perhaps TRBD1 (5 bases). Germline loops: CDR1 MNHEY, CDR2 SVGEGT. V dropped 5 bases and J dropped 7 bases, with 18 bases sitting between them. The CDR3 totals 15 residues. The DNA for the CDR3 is TGTGCCAGCAGTGCACCCGGGGGGTGGGGCCAGCCCCAGCATTTT. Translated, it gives CASSAPGGWGQPQHF.

The CDR3 coding sequence is TGTGCCAGCTCAATGGCGCGGCAAGAGACCCAGTACTTC. Translation: CASSMARQETQYF. The genes are TRBV18 and TRBJ2-5; no clear D. The CDR3 is 13 amino acids. CDR1 is KGHSH and CDR2 is LQKENI in the germline V gene. Trimming stripped 5 bases from V and 2 bases from J, with 9 bases between. Supplemented by reference TRBV18 and TRBJ2-5, the full variable domain reads NAGVMQNPRHLVRRRGQEARLRCSPMKGHSHVYWYRQLPEEGLKFMVYLQKENIIDESGMPKERFSAEFPKEGPSILRIQQVVRGDSAAYFCASSMARQETQYFGPGTRLLVL.

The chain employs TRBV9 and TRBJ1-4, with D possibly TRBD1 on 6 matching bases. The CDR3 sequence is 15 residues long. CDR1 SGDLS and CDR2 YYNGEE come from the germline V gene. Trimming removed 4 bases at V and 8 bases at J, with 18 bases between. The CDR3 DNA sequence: TGTGCCAGCAGCTCTACTCCAGGGGAAGACGAAAAACTGTTTTTT. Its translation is CASSSTPGEDEKLFF.

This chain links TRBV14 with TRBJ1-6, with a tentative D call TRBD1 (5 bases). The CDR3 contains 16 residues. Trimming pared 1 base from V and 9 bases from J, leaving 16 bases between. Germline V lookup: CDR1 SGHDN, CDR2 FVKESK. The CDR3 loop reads CASSQVGGIRSSPLHF. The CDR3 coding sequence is TGTGCCAGCAGCCAAGTGGGGGGAATCAGGAGTTCACCCCTCCACTTT.

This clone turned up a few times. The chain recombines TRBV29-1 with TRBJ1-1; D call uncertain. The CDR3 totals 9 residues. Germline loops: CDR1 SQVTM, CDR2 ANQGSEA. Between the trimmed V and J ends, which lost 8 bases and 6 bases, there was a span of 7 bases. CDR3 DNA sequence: TGCAGCCATTCGGCTGAAGCTTTCTTT. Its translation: CSHSAEAFF.

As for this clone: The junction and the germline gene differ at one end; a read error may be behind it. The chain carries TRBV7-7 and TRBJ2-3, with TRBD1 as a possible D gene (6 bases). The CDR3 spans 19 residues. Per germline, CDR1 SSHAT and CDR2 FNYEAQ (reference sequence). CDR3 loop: CASSLARSSAGVAADTQYF. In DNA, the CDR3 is TGTGCTAGCAGCTTAGCCCGGTCTTCAGCAGGGGTTGCGGCAGATACGCAGTATTTT.

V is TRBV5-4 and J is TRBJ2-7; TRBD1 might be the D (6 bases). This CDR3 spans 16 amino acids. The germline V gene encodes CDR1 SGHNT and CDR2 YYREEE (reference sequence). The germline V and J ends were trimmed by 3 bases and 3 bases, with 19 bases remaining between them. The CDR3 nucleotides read TGTGCCAGCAGCTCCCCGGGACACCCTATCTACTACGAGCAGTACTTC. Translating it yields CASSSPGHPIYYEQYF.

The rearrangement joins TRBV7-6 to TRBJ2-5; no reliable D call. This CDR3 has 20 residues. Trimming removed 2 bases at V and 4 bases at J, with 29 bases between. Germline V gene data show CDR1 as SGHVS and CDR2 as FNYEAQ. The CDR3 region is CASSLSPLGQATIVGETQYF. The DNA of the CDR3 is TGTGCCAGCAGCTTATCCCCCCTCGGTCAGGCAACCATAGTGGGAGAGACCCAGTACTTC.

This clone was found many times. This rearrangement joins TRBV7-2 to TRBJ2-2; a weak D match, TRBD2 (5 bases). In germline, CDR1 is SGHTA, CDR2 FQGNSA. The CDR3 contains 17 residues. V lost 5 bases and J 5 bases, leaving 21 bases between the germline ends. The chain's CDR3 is CASSEGSIALHTGELFF. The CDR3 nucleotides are TGTGCCAGCAGCGAGGGATCCATTGCACTACATACCGGGGAGCTGTTTTTT. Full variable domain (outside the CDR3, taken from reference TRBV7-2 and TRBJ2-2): GAGVSQSPSNKVTEKGKDVELRCDPISGHTALYWYRQSLGQGLEFLIYFQGNSAPDKSGLPSDRFSAERTGGSVSTLTIQRTQQEDSAVYLCASSEGSIALHTGELFFGEGSRLTVL.

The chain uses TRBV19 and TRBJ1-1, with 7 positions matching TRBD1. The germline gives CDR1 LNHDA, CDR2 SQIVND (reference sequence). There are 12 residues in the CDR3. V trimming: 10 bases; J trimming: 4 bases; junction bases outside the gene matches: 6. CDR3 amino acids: CATNRGLTEAFF. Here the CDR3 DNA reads TGTGCCACTAACAGGGGACTCACTGAAGCTTTCTTT.

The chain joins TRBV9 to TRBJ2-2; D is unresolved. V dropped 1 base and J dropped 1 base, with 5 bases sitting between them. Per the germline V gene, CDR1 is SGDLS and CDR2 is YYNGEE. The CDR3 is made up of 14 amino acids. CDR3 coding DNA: TGTGCCAGCAGCGTAACGAGGAACACCGGGGAGCTGTTTTTT. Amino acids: CASSVTRNTGELFF.

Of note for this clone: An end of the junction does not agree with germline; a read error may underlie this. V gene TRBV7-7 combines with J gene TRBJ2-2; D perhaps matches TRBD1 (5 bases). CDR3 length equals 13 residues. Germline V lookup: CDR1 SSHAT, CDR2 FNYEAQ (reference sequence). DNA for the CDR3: TGTGCTAGCAGTAAATCAGGGACCGGGGAGCTGTTTTTT. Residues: CASSKSGTGELFF.

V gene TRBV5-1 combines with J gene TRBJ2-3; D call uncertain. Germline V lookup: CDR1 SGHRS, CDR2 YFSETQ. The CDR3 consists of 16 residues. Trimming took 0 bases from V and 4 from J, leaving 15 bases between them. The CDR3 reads CASSLVSGKGSDTQYF. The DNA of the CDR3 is TGCGCCAGCAGCTTGGTTTCGGGTAAAGGATCAGATACGCAGTATTTT.

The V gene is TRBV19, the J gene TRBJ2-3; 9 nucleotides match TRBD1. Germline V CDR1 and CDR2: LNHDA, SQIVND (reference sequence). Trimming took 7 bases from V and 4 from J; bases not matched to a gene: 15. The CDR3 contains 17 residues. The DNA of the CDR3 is TGTGCCAGTACCCACCTGCCTGGACAGGGGCGGGCAGATACGCAGTATTTT. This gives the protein CASTHLPGQGRADTQYF.

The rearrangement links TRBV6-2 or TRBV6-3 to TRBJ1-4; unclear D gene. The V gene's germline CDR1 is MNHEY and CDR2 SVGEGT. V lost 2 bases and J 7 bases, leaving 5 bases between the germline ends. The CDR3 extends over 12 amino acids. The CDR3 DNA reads TGTGCCAGCAGTTACGTCAGTGAAAAACTGTTTTTT. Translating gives CASSYVSEKLFF.

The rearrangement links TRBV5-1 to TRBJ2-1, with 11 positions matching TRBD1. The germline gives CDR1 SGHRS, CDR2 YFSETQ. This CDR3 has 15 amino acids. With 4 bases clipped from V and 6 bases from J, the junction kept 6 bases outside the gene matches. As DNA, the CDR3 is TGCGCCAGCAGCCAGGGACAGGGGGGCTTCAATGAGCAGTTCTTC. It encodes CASSQGQGGFNEQFF.

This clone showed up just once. The CDR3 is CASSIKLAGADEQFF. The CDR3, as DNA: TGTGCCAGTAGTATCAAACTAGCGGGGGCCGATGAGCAGTTCTTC. The chain joins TRBV19 to TRBJ2-1, with TRBD2 identical over 11 bases. The V gene end was trimmed by 3 bases and the J gene end by 8 bases; junction bases not matched to a gene: 6. The CDR3 loop spans 15 amino acids. Germline CDR1 and CDR2: LNHDA and SQIVND (reference sequence).

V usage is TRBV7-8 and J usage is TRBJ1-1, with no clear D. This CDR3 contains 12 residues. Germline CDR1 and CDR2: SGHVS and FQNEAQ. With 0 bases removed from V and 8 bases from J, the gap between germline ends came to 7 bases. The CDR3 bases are TGTGCCAGCAGCTTAGCATCCCAGGAAGCTTTCTTT. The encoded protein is CASSLASQEAFF.

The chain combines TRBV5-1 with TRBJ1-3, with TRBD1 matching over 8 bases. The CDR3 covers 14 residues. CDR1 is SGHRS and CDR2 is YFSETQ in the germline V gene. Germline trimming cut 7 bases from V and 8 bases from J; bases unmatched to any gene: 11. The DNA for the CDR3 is TGCGCCAGCCGTCTAGGACAGGGTGGGGACACCATATATTTT. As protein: CASRLGQGGDTIYF.

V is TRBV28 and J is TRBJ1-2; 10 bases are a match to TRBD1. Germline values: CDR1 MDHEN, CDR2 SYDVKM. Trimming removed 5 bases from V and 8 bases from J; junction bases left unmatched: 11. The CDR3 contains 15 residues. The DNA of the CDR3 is TGTGCCAGCAGTGGCATGGGACAGGGGCTTCGAGGCTACACCTTC. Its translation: CASSGMGQGLRGYTF.